In this sample, the clone carrying this T cell receptor beta chain turned up a few times. This sample stems from a study of T-cell reconstitution after alpha-beta-depleted transplantation in children. Unique molecular identifiers were incorporated into the prepared TCRbeta library. TCRdb called the PCR reads again in MiXCR, with one record for every CDR3 protein. This sample has about 410,000 distinct CDR3 sequences, with roughly 20% found just once. The sequence came from a human donor who donated a stem cell graft to a child with acute myeloid leukemia. Specimen: PBMCs from the stem cell graft donor, collected from the stem cell graft.

The CDR3 sequence is CAWSGGEQYF. The CDR3 bases are TGTGCCTGGTCGGGAGGCGAGCAGTACTTC. J is TRBJ2-7 and V is TRBV30; 7 bases align to TRBD2. Per germline, CDR1 GTSNPN and CDR2 SVGIG (reference sequence). This CDR3 spans 10 amino acids. After removal of 5 bases from V and 6 bases from J, the junction contained 1 base not matched to a gene.